This T cell receptor (beta chain) was profiled in a study of shared clonotypes between healthy human individuals. The quantity of DNA used in unsorted PBMC replicate PCRs was approximately 300 ng, corresponding to tens of thousands of T cell genomes. Unsorted PBMC DNA was sequenced on ten immunoSEQ deep assay plates. TCRdb keeps only in-frame clones here, not all; method: immunoSEQ multiplex PCR. The sample has around 530,000 clones, about 80% seen once. Per the germline V gene, CDR1 is MDHEN and CDR2 is SYDVKM. This CDR3 contains 14 residues. The V gene lost 4 bases and the J gene lost 6 bases, with 15 bases spanning the gap. Everyone who donated was a Caucasian adult who lived in Nashville, Tennessee.

The TCR was taken from a woman aged 40 to 49 in good health. Some clones in this sample may be carry-over from other donors' samples. The rearrangement uses TRBV28 and TRBJ1-2, with D perhaps matching TRBD1 (5 bases). Sequenced: PBMCs. The DNA of the CDR3 is TGTGCCAGCAGTTCAGGGAACCTCGTGCATGGCTACACCTTC. Translation gives CASSSGNLVHGYTF.